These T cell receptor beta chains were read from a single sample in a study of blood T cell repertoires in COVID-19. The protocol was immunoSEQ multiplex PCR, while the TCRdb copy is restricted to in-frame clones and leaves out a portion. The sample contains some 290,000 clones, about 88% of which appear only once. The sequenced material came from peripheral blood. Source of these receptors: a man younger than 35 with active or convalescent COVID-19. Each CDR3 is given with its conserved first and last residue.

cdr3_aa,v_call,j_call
CASSLAQERDTQYF,TRBV5-1,TRBJ2-3
CASSTSARRETQYF,TRBV11-2,TRBJ2-5
CAWSVRGLALYEQYF,TRBV30,TRBJ2-7
CAITAGLDHHEQFF,TRBV10-3,TRBJ2-1
CASRTVRDINEKLFF,TRBV6-1,TRBJ1-4
CASAGEGNSPLHF,TRBV25-1,TRBJ1-6
CASTSAGGSADTQYF,TRBV28,TRBJ2-3
CASSVVAGSDEQYF,TRBV9,TRBJ2-7
CASTGDSGGGETQYF,TRBV9,TRBJ2-5
CASSSSYGYTF,TRBV6-5,TRBJ1-2
CASSLAWAGGNQETQYF,TRBV7-6,TRBJ2-5
CASSPPKNSRSSYEQYF,TRBV18,TRBJ2-7
CASSGILRGPGGYGYTF,TRBV9,TRBJ1-2
CASSLGTGQETQYF,TRBV4-3,TRBJ2-5
CASSEAGYSNQPQHF,TRBV2,TRBJ1-5
CASSQAGGPTDTQYF,TRBV4-2,TRBJ2-3
CASSVARLKTQYF,TRBV2,TRBJ2-5
CASSQHRTSGGRNNEQFF,TRBV11-2,TRBJ2-1
CASSPSGQLEQYF,TRBV9,TRBJ2-7
CASSDSNTQYF,TRBV6-4,TRBJ2-3
CASSYRGDRTDTQYF,TRBV6-5,TRBJ2-3
CASGIGARSEAFF,TRBV6-5,TRBJ1-1
CASSPRGTAYNEQFF,TRBV7-9,TRBJ2-1
CATSKQGEDEQFF,TRBV15,TRBJ2-1
CSTGQGGNQPQHF,TRBV29-1,TRBJ1-5
CASSYGAGVRNEQFF,TRBV6-5,TRBJ2-1
CASSPGTGRSQPQHF,TRBV28,TRBJ1-5
CASSEYSGVETQYF,TRBV25-1,TRBJ2-5
CASSKGQVEETQYF,TRBV5-1,TRBJ2-5
CSASKVAMDSNQPQHF,TRBV20-1,TRBJ1-5
CASSSLGGGSYNEQFF,TRBV6-5,TRBJ2-1
CASSEYSAPDGYTF,TRBV25-1,TRBJ1-2
CAWNRGTEVYEQYF,TRBV30,TRBJ2-7
CASRLASTDTQYF,TRBV2,TRBJ2-3
CASSLQGAVGETQYF,TRBV5-1,TRBJ2-5
CASSAPTTSGTPYNEQFF,TRBV19,TRBJ2-1
CASSHTPHGQETQYF,TRBV3-1/TRBV3-2,TRBJ2-5
CASRVVGQGGNEQFF,TRBV28,TRBJ2-1
CASSPRLAGNTGELFF,TRBV9,TRBJ2-2
CASSVLAGGGEQYF,TRBV9,TRBJ2-7
CASSRWDRPGSPLHF,TRBV27,TRBJ1-6
CASSIWDSISYF,TRBV5-8,TRBJ2-4
CASSPTGTSGYEQYF,TRBV6-5,TRBJ2-7
CASSSGRREETQYF,TRBV5-6,TRBJ2-5
CAGGSQPQHF,TRBV21-1,TRBJ1-5
CATLAQGAGNTIYF,TRBV2,TRBJ1-3
CAIRGTGPMGAFF,TRBV10-3,TRBJ1-1